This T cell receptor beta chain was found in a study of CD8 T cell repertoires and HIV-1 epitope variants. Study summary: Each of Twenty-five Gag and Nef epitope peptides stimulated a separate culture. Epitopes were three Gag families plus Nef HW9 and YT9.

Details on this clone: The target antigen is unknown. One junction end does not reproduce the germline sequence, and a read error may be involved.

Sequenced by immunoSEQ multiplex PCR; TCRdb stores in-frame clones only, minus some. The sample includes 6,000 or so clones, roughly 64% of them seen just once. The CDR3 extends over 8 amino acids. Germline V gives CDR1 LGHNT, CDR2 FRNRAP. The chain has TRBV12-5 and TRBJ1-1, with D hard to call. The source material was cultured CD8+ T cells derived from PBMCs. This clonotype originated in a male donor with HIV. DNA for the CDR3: TGCGTCACGCGAGGCGCTTTCTTT. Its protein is CVTRGAFF.